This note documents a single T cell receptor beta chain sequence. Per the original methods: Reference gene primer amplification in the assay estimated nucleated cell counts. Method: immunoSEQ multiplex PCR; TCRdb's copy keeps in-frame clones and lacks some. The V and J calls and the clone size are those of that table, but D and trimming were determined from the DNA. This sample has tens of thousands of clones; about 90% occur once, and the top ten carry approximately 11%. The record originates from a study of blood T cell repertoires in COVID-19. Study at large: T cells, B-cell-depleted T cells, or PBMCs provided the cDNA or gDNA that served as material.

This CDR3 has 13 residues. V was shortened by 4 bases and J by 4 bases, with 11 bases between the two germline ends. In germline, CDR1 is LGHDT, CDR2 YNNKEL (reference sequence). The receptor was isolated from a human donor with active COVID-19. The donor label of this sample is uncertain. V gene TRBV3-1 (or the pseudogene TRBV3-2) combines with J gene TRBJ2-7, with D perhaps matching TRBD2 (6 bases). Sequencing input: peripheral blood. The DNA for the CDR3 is TGTGCCAGCAGCCGCCCGGGAGAGTACGAGCAGTACTTC. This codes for CASSRPGEYEQYF.